This T cell receptor beta chain was observed in a study of blood T cells in healthy people across ages. Through a sample-barcoded 5' primer and a J-beta primer mix, a second PCR was run for roughly 6 to 11 cycles. A template-switch adaptor that had 12 random nucleotides put a tag on each cDNA molecule. One entry per CDR3 protein, called by TCRdb with MiXCR from the 5' RACE reads. The repertoire holds about 780,000 distinct CDR3 sequences, with about 47% as singletons. A word on this clonotype: The antigen remains unidentified. The junction departs from germline at one end; a sequencing error may be responsible.

Findings and caveats of the study: PBMCs left unsorted prevented a conclusive naive versus antigen-experienced comparison.

Sequencing was performed on blood. This sequence was found in a man older than 75 in good health.

CDR3 sequence (DNA): TGTGCCGGCAGCCTTATCTCGGGGACTACCTACGAGCAGTACTTC. Amino acids: CAGSLISGTTYEQYF. The chain recombines TRBV27 with TRBJ2-7; TRBD2 matches at 7 bases. There are 15 residues in the CDR3. Looked up from germline, CDR1 is MNHEY and CDR2 is SMNVEV (reference sequence).